The 13 T cell receptor beta chains presented below share a single source sample, sequenced in a study of cytomegalovirus exposure and HLA in healthy donors (dated by TCRdb to between 2016 and 2019). Preparation of the library involved the immunoSEQ multiplex PCR assay. For the multiplex PCR, a mixture combining 60 forward primers for TCR Vbeta segments and 13 reverse primers for TCR Jbeta segments was used. Here the immuneACCESS table is served through TCRdb, limited to in-frame sequences with V and J called. Missing clones are a known gap in these copies; in checked studies unresolved V genes cover under half, and the rest lacks a known reason. This sample has under 150,000 clones in its table, and roughly three fifths of those were observed once. Jointly, the top ten make up 10% of the sample. Sequencing was done on a sample of PBMCs. Receptor source: a man aged 40-50 years in good health and CMV-seropositive.

This clone was seen more than once but under ten times. The CDR3: CASTRTSGGRNEQFF. As DNA, the CDR3 is TGTGCCAGCACCCGTACTAGCGGGGGGCGGAATGAGCAGTTCTTC. The V gene is TRBV6-6, the J gene TRBJ2-1, with 12 bases identical to TRBD2. The ends lost 7 bases at V and 7 bases at J; junction bases unmatched: 8. The CDR3 consists of 15 residues. The germline V gene has CDR1 MNHNY and CDR2 SVGAGI (reference sequence).

V and J are TRBV5-1 and TRBJ2-7; 7 bases fit TRBD1. From germline, CDR1 is SGHRS and CDR2 YFSETQ. This CDR3 region has 14 residues. Trimming at V came to 4 bases and at J to 2 bases, leaving 6 bases not matched to a gene. For the CDR3, the DNA is TGCGCCAGCAGCCAGGACAGGCGGGCCTACGAGCAGTACTTC. It is translated as CASSQDRRAYEQYF.

The genes are TRBV10-3 and TRBJ2-7; 9 bases map to TRBD1. Germline V gives CDR1 ENHRY, CDR2 SYGVKD. CDR3 size: 15 residues. V trimming: 6 bases; J trimming: 5 bases; junction bases outside the gene matches: 11. The CDR3 reads CAISNSGTGYDEQYF. CDR3 DNA sequence: TGTGCCATCAGCAACTCCGGGACAGGGTATGACGAGCAGTACTTC.

This chain links TRBV18 with TRBJ1-1, with D perhaps TRBD1 (6 bases). This CDR3 contains 13 residues. With 3 bases removed from V and 4 bases from J, the gap between germline ends came to 9 bases. The germline V gene encodes CDR1 KGHSH and CDR2 LQKENI. The CDR3 bases are TGTGCCAGCTCACCCAGGGGTGGCACTGAAGCTTTCTTT. This codes for CASSPRGGTEAFF.

This chain uses TRBV6-6 with TRBJ2-3; 11 bases are shared with TRBD2. Germline lookup yields CDR1 MNHNY and CDR2 SVGAGI (reference sequence). The CDR3 is 15 amino acids. J gave up 3 bases and V 6 bases, and 5 bases lay outside the gene matches. CDR3 bases: TGTGCCAGCAGGATACTAGCGGGGGAAACAGATACGCAGTATTTT. It yields the protein CASRILAGETDTQYF.

CDR3 residues: CASGQTGTAVYSYEQYF. The CDR3 DNA follows: TGTGCTAGTGGTCAAACCGGGACAGCGGTCTACTCCTACGAGCAGTACTTC. The gene calls are TRBV12-5 and TRBJ2-7; 7 bases line up with TRBD1. This CDR3 has 17 residues. Looked up from germline, CDR1 is LGHNT and CDR2 is FRNRAP. The ends lost 5 bases at V and 0 bases at J; junction bases unmatched: 13.

This clone was detected once. This chain joins TRBV11-3 and TRBJ2-3; a possible D gene is TRBD1 (5 bases). CDR1 SGHNT and CDR2 YENEEA come from the germline V gene. Trimming took off 1 base at V and 2 bases at J, with 7 bases between the two ends. The CDR3 is 14 amino acids. The DNA of the CDR3 is TGTGCCAGCAGCTTAGGTGGGGCCACAGATACGCAGTATTTT. Amino acids: CASSLGGATDTQYF.

There are a few counts of this clone. The chain recombines TRBV5-1 with TRBJ2-1, with D tentatively TRBD1 (7 bases). The germline gives CDR1 SGHRS, CDR2 YFSETQ. V was clipped by 0 bases and J by 9 bases, with 19 bases between them. The CDR3 has 16 amino acids. As DNA, the CDR3 is TGCGCCAGCAGCTTGGTGACAGGGAGGCCCATTAGTGAGCAGTTCTTC. It yields the protein CASSLVTGRPISEQFF.

This sequence joins TRBV5-1 and TRBJ2-2; 7 positions match TRBD2. V lost 4 bases to trimming and J lost 8 bases; unmatched junction nucleotides: 17. Germline lookup yields CDR1 SGHRS and CDR2 YFSETQ. This CDR3 spans 17 amino acids. As DNA, the CDR3 is TGCGCCAGCAGCCCGGAGGGCTGGGACTACGTCCTAGGGGAGCTGTTTTTT. It translates to CASSPEGWDYVLGELFF.

This clone was counted between two and nine times. CDR3 amino acids: CASSHSGVPDTQYF. DNA of the CDR3: TGTGCCAGCAGTCATAGCGGGGTCCCCGATACGCAGTATTTT. This chain uses TRBV5-4 with TRBJ2-3, with 8 bases lining up with TRBD2. V lost 5 bases, J lost 6 bases, and 8 bases stayed unmatched. This CDR3 comprises 14 residues. Germline CDR1 and CDR2: SGHNT and YYREEE (reference sequence).

V is TRBV4-1 and J is TRBJ2-2; tentatively, D is TRBD1 (5 bases). Trimming pared 0 bases from V and 7 bases from J, leaving 12 bases between. Per germline, CDR1 MGHRA and CDR2 YSYEKL. CDR3 size: 15 residues. CDR3 amino acids: CASSQDHRPSGELFF. CDR3 nucleotides: TGCGCCAGCAGCCAAGATCACAGGCCCAGCGGGGAGCTGTTTTTT.

V gene TRBV7-6 combines with J gene TRBJ2-5; D may be TRBD1 (5 bases). The length of the CDR3 is 15 residues. From germline, CDR1 is SGHVS and CDR2 FNYEAQ. The V end was cut by 1 base, the J end by 4 bases, with 13 bases between. This CDR3 reads CASSLVGLVRETQYF. The CDR3 DNA sequence: TGTGCCAGCAGCTTAGTGGGGCTAGTGAGAGAGACCCAGTACTTC.

The gene calls are TRBV5-4 and TRBJ2-1; 9 bases fit TRBD1. The germline V gene has CDR1 SGHNT and CDR2 YYREEE (reference sequence). Trimming at V came to 0 bases and at J to 4 bases, leaving 5 bases not matched to a gene. This CDR3 has 16 amino acids. CDR3 nucleotide sequence: TGTGCCAGCAGCTTGGCCGGGACAGGGTCATACAATGAGCAGTTCTTC. It specifies CASSLAGTGSYNEQFF.